These 6 T cell receptor beta chains were all obtained from the same sample, sequenced in a study of T cells in narcolepsy. Profiling relied on immunoSEQ multiplex PCR, and the TCRdb table lists in-frame clones only, not all of them. Of some 30,000 clones in the sample, more than 70% were seen once. The sequencing sample was made of memory (CD45RA-) CD4+ T cells from blood. Source of these receptors: a human donor in good health.

The CDR3 sequence: CASQAGTGGNSPLHF. DNA for the CDR3: TGTGCCAGCCAGGCCGGGACAGGGGGTAATTCACCCCTCCACTTT. The genes are TRBV6-5 and TRBJ1-6; the match to TRBD1 covers 11 bases. Trimming removed 8 bases from V and 6 bases from J; junction bases left unmatched: 6. CDR3 length equals 15 residues. From germline, CDR1 is MNHEY and CDR2 SVGAGI.

This sequence joins TRBV7-2 and TRBJ2-7, with 14 bases aligning to TRBD2. From germline, CDR1 is SGHTA and CDR2 FQGNSA. With V trimmed by 5 bases and J by 0 bases, 6 bases remained unmatched. CDR3 size: 17 residues. DNA for the CDR3: TGTGCCAGCAGCCCGCGGACTAGCGGGGGGAGCTCCTACGAGCAGTACTTC. It encodes CASSPRTSGGSSYEQYF.

The rearrangement uses TRBV19 and TRBJ2-2, with TRBD1 identical over 8 bases. The CDR3 sequence is 16 residues long. V lost 6 bases and J lost 5; bases outside the gene matches: 11. Germline assignment: CDR1 LNHDA and CDR2 SQIVND (reference sequence). The CDR3 spells CASSPQGALGTGELFF. In DNA form, the CDR3 reads TGTGCCAGTAGCCCTCAGGGGGCCTTAGGAACCGGGGAGCTGTTTTTT.

The V gene is TRBV6-6, the J gene TRBJ2-7, with 7 bases fitting TRBD2. The tail of the sequence fits TRBJ2-1 better, so the J call may be wrong. Germline lookup yields CDR1 MNHNY and CDR2 SVGAGI (reference sequence). This CDR3 region has 15 residues. The CDR3 here is CASRITSVGSVEQFF. The CDR3 nucleotides read TGTGCCAGCAGGATCACTAGCGTCGGTTCCGTTGAGCAGTTCTTC.

The chain has TRBV6-6 and TRBJ2-1; weak D call: TRBD2 (5 bases). V was shortened by 4 bases and J by 7 bases, with 11 bases between the two germline ends. The CDR3 is made up of 13 amino acids. The germline gives CDR1 MNHNY, CDR2 SVGAGI (reference sequence). The CDR3 loop reads CASSFSTGNEQFF. In nucleotides, the CDR3 is TGTGCCAGCAGTTTTAGTACGGGGAATGAGCAGTTCTTC.

This rearrangement joins TRBV7-6 to TRBJ1-1; TRBD1 might be the D (5 bases). This CDR3 spans 13 amino acids. Germline CDR1 SGHVS, CDR2 FNYEAQ. The ends were cut back, 4 bases at V and 2 bases at J, with 8 bases in the middle. The CDR3 DNA reads as TGTGCCAGCAGCTCCCAGGGTAACACTGAAGCTTTCTTT. It encodes CASSSQGNTEAFF.